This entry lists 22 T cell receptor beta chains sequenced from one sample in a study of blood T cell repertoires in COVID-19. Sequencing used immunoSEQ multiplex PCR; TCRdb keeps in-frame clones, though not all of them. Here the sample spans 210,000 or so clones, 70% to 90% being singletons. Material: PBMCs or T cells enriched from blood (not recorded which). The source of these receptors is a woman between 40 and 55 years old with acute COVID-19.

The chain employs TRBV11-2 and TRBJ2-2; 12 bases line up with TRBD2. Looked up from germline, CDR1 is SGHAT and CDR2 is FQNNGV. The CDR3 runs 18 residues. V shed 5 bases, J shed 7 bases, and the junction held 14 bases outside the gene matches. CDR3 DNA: TGTGCCAGCAGCCCGCGAAGGACTAGCGGGAAAGGGGTCGGGGAGCTGTTTTTT. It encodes CASSPRRTSGKGVGELFF.

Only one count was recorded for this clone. CDR3 in amino acids: CASSDRVRTEAFF. CDR3 in DNA: TGTGCCAGCAGTGACAGGGTACGGACTGAAGCTTTCTTT. The V and J genes are TRBV6-1 and TRBJ1-1; a possible D gene is TRBD1 (5 bases). There are 13 residues in the CDR3. Germline values: CDR1 MNHNS, CDR2 SASEGT. V gave up 3 bases and J gave up 5 bases, with 10 bases separating them.

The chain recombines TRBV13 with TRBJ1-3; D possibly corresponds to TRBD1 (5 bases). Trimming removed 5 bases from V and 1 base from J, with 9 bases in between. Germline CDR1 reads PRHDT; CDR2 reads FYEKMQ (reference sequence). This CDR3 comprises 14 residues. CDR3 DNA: TGTGCCAGCAGCCGCCGGGGGTCTGGAAACACCATATATTTT. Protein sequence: CASSRRGSGNTIYF.

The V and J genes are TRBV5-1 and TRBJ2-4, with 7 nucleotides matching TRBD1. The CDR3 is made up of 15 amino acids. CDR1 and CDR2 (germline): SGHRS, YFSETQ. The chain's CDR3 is CDLRGQARSKNIQYF. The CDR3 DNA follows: TGCGACTTGAGGGGGCAGGCGCGGTCCAAAAACATTCAGTACTTC.

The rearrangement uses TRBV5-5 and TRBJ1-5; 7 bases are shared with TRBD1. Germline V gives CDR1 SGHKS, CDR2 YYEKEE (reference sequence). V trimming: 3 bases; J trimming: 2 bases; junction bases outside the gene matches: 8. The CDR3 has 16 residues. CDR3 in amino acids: CASSSLGTAGNQPQHF. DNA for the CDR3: TGTGCCAGCAGCTCACTCGGGACAGCCGGCAATCAGCCCCAGCATTTT.

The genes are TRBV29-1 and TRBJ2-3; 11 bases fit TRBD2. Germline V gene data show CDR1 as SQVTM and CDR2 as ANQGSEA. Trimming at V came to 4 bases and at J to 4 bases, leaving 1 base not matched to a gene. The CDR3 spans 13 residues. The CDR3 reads CSVASGGSDTQYF. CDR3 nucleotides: TGCAGCGTTGCTAGCGGGGGGTCAGATACGCAGTATTTT.

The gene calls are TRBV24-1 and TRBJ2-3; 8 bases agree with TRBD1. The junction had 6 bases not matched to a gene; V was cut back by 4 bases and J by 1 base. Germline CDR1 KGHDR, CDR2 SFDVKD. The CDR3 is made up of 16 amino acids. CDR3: CATSDPGGAGTDTQYF. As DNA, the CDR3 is TGTGCCACCAGTGACCCAGGGGGCGCCGGCACAGATACGCAGTATTTT.

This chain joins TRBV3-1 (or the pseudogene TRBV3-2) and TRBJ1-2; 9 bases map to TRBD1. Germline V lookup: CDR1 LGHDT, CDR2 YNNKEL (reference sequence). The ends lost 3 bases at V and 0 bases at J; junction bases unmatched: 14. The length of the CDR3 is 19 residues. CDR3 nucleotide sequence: TGTGCCAGCAGCCATGAAGGGACAGGGATCAGTTTAGCTAACTATGGCTACACCTTC. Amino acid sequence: CASSHEGTGISLANYGYTF.

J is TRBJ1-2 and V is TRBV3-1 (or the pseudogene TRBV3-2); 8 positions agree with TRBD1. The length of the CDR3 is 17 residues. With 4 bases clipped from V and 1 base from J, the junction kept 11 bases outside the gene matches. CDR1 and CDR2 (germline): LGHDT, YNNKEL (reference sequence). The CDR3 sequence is CASSPRDRFTFNYGYTF. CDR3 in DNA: TGTGCCAGCAGCCCTCGGGACAGGTTCACCTTTAACTATGGCTACACCTTC.

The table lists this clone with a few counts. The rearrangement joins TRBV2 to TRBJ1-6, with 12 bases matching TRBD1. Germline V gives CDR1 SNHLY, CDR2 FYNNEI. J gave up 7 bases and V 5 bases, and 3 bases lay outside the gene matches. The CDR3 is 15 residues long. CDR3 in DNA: TGTGCCAGCAGTCTGGGACAGGGGGCGAATTCACCCCTCCACTTT. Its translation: CASSLGQGANSPLHF.

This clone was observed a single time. The CDR3 region is CASSFGTGGAYEQYF. DNA of the CDR3: TGTGCCAGCAGCTTCGGGACAGGGGGAGCCTACGAGCAGTACTTC. The chain employs TRBV11-3 and TRBJ2-7; 11 bases are shared with TRBD1. This CDR3 has 15 amino acids. The J segment lost 2 bases and the V segment lost 3 bases, leaving 3 bases of the junction unmatched. Germline V gene lookup returns CDR1 SGHNT and CDR2 YENEEA.

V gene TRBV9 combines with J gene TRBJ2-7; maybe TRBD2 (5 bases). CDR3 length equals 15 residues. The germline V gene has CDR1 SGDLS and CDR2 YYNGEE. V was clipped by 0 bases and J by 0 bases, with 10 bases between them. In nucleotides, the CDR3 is TGTGCCAGCAGCGTAGGGGTGGGGAGCTCCTACGAGCAGTACTTC. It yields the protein CASSVGVGSSYEQYF.

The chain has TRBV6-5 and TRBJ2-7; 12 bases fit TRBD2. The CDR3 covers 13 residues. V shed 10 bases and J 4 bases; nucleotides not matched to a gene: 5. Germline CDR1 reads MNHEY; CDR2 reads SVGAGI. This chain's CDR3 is CATTSGRTYEQYF. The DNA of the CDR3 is TGTGCCACCACTAGCGGGAGGACGTACGAGCAGTACTTC.

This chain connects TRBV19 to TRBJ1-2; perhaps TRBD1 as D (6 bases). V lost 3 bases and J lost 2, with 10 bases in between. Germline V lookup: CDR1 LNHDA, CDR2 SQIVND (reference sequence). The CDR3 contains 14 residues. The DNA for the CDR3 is TGTGCCAGTAGTATGTGGGGGCTGAACTATGGCTACACCTTC. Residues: CASSMWGLNYGYTF.

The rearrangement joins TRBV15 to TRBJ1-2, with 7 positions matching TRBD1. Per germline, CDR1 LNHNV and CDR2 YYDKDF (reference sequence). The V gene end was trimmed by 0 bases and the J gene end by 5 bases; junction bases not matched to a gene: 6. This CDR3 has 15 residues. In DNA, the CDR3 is TGTGCCACCAGCAGAGACATGGGACAGTTTTATGGCTACACCTTC. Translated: CATSRDMGQFYGYTF.

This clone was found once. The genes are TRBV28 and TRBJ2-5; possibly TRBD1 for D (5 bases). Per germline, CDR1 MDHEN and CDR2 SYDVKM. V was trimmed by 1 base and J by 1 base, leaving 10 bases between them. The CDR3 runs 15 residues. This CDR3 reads CASSLLQGAQETQYF. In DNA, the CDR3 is TGTGCCAGCAGTTTATTGCAAGGGGCCCAAGAGACCCAGTACTTC.

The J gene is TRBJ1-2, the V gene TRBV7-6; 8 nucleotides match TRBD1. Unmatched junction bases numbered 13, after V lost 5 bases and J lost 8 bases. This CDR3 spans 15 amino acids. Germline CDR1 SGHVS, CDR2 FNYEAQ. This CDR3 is CASSPSRGRIGGYTF. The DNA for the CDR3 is TGTGCCAGCAGCCCGAGCAGGGGGCGCATAGGAGGCTACACCTTC. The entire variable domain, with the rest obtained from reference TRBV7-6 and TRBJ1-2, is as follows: GAGVSQSPRYKVTKRGQDVALRCDPISGHVSLYWYRQALGQGPEFLTYFNYEAQQDKSGLPNDRFSAERPEGSISTLTIQRTEQRDSAMYRCASSPSRGRIGGYTFGSGTRLTVV.

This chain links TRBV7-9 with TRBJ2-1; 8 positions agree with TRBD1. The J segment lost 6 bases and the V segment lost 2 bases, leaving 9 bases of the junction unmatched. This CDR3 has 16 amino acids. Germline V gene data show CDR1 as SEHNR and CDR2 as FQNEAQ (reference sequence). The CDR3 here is CASSLSRTGTLNEQFF. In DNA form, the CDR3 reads TGTGCCAGCAGCTTATCGCGGACAGGGACTCTCAATGAGCAGTTCTTC.

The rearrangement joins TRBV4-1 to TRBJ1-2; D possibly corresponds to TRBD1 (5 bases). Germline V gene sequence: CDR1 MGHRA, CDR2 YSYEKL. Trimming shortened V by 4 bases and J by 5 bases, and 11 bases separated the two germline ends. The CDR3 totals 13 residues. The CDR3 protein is CASSPMDTYGYTF. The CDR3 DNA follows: TGCGCCAGCAGCCCCATGGACACTTATGGCTACACCTTC.

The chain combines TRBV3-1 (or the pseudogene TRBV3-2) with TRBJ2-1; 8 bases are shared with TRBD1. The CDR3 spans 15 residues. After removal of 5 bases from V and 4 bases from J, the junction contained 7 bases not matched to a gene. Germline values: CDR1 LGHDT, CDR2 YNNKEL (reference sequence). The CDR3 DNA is TGTGCCAGCAGCGAACGGACAGGGTCGTACAATGAGCAGTTCTTC. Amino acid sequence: CASSERTGSYNEQFF.

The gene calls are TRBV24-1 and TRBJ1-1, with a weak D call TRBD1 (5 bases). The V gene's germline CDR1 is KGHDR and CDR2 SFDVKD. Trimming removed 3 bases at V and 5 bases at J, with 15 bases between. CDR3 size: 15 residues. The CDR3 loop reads CATSDTNTGATEAFF. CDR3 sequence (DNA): TGTGCCACCAGTGATACAAACACAGGAGCGACTGAAGCTTTCTTT.

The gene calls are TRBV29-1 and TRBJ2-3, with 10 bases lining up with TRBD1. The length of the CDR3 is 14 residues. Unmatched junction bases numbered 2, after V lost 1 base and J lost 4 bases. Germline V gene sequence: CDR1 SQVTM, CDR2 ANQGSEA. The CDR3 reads CSVEGGTGADTQYF. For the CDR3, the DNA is TGCAGCGTTGAAGGTGGGACAGGGGCAGATACGCAGTATTTT.